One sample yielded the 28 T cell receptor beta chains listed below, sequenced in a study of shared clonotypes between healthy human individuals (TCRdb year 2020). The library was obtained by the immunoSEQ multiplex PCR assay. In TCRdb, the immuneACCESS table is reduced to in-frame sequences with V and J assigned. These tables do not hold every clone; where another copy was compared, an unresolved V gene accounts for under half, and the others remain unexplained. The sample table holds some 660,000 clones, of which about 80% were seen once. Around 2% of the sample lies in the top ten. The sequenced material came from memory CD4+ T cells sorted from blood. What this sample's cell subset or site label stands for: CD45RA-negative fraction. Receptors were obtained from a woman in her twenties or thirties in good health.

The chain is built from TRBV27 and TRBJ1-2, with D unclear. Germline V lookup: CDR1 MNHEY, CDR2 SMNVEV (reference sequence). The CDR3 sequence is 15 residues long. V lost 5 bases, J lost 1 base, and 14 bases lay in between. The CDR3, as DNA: TGTGCCAGCAGTCCTAGGGCGTTGAATAACTATGGCTACACCTTC. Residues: CASSPRALNNYGYTF.

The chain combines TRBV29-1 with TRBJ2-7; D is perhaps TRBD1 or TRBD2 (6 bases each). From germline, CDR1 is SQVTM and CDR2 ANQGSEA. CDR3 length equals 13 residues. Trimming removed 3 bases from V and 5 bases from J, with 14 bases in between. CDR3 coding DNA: TGCAGCGTTGATGTCAAGGGGGAGGACGAGCAGTACTTC. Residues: CSVDVKGEDEQYF.

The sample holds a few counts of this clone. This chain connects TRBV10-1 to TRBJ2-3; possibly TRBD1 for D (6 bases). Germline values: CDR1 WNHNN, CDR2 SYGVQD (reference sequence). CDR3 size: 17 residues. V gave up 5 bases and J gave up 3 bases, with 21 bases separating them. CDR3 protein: CASSTGYRVLRTDTQYF. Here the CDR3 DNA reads TGCGCCAGCAGTACAGGGTACCGCGTTCTGAGGACAGATACGCAGTATTTT.

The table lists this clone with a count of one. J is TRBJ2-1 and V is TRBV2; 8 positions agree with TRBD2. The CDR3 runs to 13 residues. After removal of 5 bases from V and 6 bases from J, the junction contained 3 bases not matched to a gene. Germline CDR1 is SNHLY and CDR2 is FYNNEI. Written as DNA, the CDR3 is TGTGCCAGCAGTCCCAGCGGGAGCAATGAGCAGTTCTTC. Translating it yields CASSPSGSNEQFF.

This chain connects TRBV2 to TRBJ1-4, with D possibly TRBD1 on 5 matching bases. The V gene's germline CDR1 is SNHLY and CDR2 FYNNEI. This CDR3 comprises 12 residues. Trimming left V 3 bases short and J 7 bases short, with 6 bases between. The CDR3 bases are TGTGCCAGCAGTGACGGGGGTGAAAAACTGTTTTTT. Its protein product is CASSDGGEKLFF.

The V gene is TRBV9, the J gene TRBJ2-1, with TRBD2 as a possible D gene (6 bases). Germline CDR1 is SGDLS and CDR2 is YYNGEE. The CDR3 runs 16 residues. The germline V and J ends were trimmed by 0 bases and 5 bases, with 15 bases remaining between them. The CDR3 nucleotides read TGTGCCAGCAGCGTAGAAGGTGGGAGGACCCACAATGAGCAGTTCTTC. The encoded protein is CASSVEGGRTHNEQFF.

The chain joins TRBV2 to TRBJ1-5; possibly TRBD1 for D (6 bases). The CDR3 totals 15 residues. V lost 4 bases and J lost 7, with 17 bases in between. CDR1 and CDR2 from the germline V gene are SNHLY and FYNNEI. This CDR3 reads CASSGTWADRQPQHF. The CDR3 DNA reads TGTGCCAGCAGTGGCACCTGGGCTGACAGGCAGCCCCAGCATTTT.

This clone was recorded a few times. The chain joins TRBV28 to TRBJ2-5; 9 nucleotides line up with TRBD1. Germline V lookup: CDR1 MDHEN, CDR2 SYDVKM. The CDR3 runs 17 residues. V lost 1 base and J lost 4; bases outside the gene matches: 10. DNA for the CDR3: TGTGCCAGCAGTTTATTCTCTGTGACAGGGGGTCGAGAGACCCAGTACTTC. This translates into CASSLFSVTGGRETQYF.

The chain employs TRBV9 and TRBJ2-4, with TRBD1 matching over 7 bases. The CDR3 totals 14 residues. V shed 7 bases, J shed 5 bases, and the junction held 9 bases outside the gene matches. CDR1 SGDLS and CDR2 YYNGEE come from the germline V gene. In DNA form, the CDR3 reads TGTGCCAGCGGACCTTCCGGGACAGAAAACATTCAGTACTTC. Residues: CASGPSGTENIQYF.

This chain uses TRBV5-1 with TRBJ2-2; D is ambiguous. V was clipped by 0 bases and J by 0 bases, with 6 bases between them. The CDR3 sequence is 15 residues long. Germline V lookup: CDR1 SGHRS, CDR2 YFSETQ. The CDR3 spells CASSLDRTNTGELFF. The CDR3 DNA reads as TGCGCCAGCAGCTTGGATCGGACGAACACCGGGGAGCTGTTTTTT.

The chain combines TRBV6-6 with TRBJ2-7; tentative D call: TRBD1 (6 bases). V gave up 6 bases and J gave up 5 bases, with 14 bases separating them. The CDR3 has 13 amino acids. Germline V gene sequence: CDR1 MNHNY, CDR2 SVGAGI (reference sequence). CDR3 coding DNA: TGTGCCAGCAGCCTCCGAGGGGACAACGAGCAGTACTTC. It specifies CASSLRGDNEQYF.

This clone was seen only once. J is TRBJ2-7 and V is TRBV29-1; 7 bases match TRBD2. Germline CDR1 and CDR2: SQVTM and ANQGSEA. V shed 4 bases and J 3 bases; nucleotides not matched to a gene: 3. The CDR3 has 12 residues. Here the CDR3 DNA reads TGCAGCGTTGGGGGACTATTCTACGAGCAGTACTTC. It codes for CSVGGLFYEQYF.

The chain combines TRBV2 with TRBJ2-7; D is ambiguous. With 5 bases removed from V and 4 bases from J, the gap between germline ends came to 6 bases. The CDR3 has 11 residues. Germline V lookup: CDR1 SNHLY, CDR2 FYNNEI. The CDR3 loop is CASSFLYEQYF. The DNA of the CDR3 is TGTGCCAGCAGTTTCCTGTACGAGCAGTACTTC. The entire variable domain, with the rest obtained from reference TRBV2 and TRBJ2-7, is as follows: EPEVTQTPSHQVTQMGQEVILRCVPISNHLYFYWYRQILGQKVEFLVSFYNNEISEKSEIFDDQFSVERPDGSNFTLKIRSTKLEDSAMYFCASSFLYEQYFGPGTRLTVT.

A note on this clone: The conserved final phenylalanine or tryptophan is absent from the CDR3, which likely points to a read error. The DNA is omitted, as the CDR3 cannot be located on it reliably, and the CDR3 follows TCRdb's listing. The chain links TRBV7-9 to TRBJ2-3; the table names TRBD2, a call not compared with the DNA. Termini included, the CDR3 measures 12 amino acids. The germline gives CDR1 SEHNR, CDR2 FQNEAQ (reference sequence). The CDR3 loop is CASSLEGLAGVV.

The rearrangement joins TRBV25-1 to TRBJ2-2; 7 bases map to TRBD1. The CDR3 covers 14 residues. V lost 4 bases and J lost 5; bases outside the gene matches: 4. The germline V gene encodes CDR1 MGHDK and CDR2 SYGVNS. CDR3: CASSGYRGTGELFF. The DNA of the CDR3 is TGTGCCAGCAGTGGATACAGGGGAACCGGGGAGCTGTTTTTT.

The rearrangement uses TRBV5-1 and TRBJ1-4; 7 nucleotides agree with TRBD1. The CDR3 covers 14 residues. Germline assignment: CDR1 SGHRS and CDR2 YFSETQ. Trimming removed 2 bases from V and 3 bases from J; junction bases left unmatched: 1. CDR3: CASSFGTANEKLFF. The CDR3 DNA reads TGCGCCAGCAGCTTCGGGACAGCTAATGAAAAACTGTTTTTT.

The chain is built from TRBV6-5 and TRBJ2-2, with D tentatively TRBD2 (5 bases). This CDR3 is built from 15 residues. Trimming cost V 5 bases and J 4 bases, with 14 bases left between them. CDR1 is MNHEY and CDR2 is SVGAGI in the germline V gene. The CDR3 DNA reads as TGTGCCAGCAGTCGGCAAGACGGAGGCACCGGGGAGCTGTTTTTT. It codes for CASSRQDGGTGELFF.

The CDR3 nucleotides read TGTGCCAGCAGGTTGACAGGGACTAACTATGGCTACACCTTC. It specifies CASRLTGTNYGYTF. The chain uses TRBV2 and TRBJ1-2; TRBD1 matches 7 bases. V dropped 6 bases and J dropped 0; count of bases not matched to a gene: 4. The CDR3 is 14 residues long. Per the germline V gene, CDR1 is SNHLY and CDR2 is FYNNEI.

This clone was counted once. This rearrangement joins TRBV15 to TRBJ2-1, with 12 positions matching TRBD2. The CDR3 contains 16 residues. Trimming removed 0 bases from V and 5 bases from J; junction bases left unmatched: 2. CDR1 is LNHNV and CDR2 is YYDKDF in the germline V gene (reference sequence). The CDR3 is CATSRDLAGGNNEQFF. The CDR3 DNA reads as TGTGCCACCAGCAGAGATCTAGCGGGAGGGAACAATGAGCAGTTCTTC. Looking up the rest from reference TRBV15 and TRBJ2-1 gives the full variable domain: DAMVIQNPRYQVTQFGKPVTLSCSQTLNHNVMYWYQQKSSQAPKLLFHYYDKDFNNEADTPDNFQSRRPNTSFCFLDIRSPGLGDTAMYLCATSRDLAGGNNEQFFGPGTRLTVL.

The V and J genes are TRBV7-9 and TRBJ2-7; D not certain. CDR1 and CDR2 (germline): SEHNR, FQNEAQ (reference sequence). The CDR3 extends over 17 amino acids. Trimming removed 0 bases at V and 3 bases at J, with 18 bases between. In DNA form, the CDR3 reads TGTGCCAGCAGCTTAGCGAGGCAGGACCTAGGGATCTACGAGCAGTACTTC. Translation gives CASSLARQDLGIYEQYF.

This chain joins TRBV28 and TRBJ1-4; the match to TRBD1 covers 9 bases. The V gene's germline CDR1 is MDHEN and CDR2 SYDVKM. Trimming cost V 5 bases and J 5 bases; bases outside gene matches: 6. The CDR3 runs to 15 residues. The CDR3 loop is CASSQLGTGNEKLFF. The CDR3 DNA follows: TGTGCCAGCAGTCAACTTGGGACAGGGAATGAAAAACTGTTTTTT. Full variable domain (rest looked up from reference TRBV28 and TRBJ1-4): DVKVTQSSRYLVKRTGEKVFLECVQDMDHENMFWYRQDPGLGLRLIYFSYDVKMKEKGDIPEGYSVSREKKERFSLILESASTNQTSMYLCASSQLGTGNEKLFFGSGTQLSVL.

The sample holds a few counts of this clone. The CDR3 DNA sequence: TGCGCCAGCAGCCAAGTTGGACAGAACTATGGCTACACCTTC. Translating gives CASSQVGQNYGYTF. The rearrangement links TRBV4-1 to TRBJ1-2; the D gene is possibly TRBD1 (6 bases). Per the germline V gene, CDR1 is MGHRA and CDR2 is YSYEKL. The CDR3 contains 14 residues. V lost 1 base to trimming and J lost 2 bases, with 8 bases between them.

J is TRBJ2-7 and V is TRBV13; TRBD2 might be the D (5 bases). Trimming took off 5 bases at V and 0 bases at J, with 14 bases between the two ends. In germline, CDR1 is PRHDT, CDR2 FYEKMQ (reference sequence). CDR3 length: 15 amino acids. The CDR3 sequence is CASSPMSGSSYEQYF. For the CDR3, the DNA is TGTGCCAGCAGCCCTATGAGCGGTAGCTCCTACGAGCAGTACTTC.

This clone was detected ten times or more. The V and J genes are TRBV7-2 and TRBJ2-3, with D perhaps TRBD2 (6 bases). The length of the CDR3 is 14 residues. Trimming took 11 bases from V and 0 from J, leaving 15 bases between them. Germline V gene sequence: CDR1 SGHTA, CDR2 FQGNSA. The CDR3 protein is CASSAYLSTDTQYF. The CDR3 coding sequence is TGTGCCTCTAGCGCATACTTAAGCACAGATACGCAGTATTTT.

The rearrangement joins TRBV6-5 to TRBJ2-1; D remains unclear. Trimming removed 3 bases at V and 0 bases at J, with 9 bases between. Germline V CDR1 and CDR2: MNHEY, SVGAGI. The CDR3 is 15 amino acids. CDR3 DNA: TGTGCCAGCAGTTATGGGTTCTCCTCCTACAATGAGCAGTTCTTC. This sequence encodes CASSYGFSSYNEQFF.

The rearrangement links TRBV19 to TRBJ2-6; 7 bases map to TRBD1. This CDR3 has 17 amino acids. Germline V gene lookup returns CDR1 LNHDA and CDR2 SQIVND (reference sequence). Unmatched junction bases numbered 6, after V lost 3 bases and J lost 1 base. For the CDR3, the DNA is TGTGCCAGTAGTATTGACAGGGTTTCATCTGGGGCCAACGTCCTGACTTTC. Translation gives CASSIDRVSSGANVLTF. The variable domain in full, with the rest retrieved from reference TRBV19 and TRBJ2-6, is DGGITQSPKYLFRKEGQNVTLSCEQNLNHDAMYWYRQDPGQGLRLIYYSQIVNDFQKGDIAEGYSVSREKKESFPLTVTSAQKNPTAFYLCASSIDRVSSGANVLTFGAGSRLTVL.

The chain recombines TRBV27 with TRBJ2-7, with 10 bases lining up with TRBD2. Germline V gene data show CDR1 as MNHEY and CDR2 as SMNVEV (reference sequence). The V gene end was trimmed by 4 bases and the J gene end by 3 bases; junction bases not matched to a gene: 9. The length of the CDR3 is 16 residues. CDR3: CASSSVSLAGHYEQYF. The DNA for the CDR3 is TGTGCCAGCAGTTCCGTCTCACTAGCGGGACACTACGAGCAGTACTTC.

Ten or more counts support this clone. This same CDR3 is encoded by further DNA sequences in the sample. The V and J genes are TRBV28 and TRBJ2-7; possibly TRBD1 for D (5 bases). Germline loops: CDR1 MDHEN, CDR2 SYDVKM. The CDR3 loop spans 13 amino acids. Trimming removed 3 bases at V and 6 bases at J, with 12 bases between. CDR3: CASSLVGLGEQYF. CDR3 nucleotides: TGTGCCAGCAGTTTGGTGGGGCTCGGCGAGCAGTACTTC.